One and the same sample provided the 5 T cell receptor beta chains below, sequenced in a study of immune evolution from preneoplasia to lung adenocarcinoma (dated by TCRdb to the early 2020s). The library came from the immunoSEQ multiplex PCR assay. Drawn from immuneACCESS, this table holds only the in-frame rearrangements with V and J called that TCRdb kept. Clones are partly lost; checked studies trace under half to an unresolved V gene and leave the rest unexplained. The sample table records 3,500 to 4,000 clones; about 82% of these occur just once. The ten largest clones take up approximately 13% of the sample. The sequenced sample consisted of FFPE minimally invasive lung adenocarcinoma tissue. This sample's cell subset or site label indicates: micro-invasive lung adenocarcinoma (MIA). The receptor source for this set is a person aged 70 to 85 with lung adenocarcinoma.

V usage is TRBV5-1 and J usage is TRBJ1-2; D is uncertain. Trimming removed 7 bases from V and 6 bases from J, with 13 bases in between. The CDR3 runs 12 residues. In germline, CDR1 is SGHRS, CDR2 YFSETQ. The chain's CDR3 is CASGSVLHGYTF. CDR3 DNA: TGCGCCAGCGGATCGGTCCTCCATGGCTACACCTTC.

V and J are TRBV11-2 and TRBJ2-3; 9 bases are shared with TRBD1. CDR3 size: 16 residues. J gave up 0 bases and V 3 bases, and 4 bases lay outside the gene matches. The germline CDR1 and CDR2 sequences are SGHAT and FQNNGV. The CDR3 here is CASSLRQGVSTDTQYF. For the CDR3, the DNA is TGTGCCAGCAGCTTGAGACAGGGGGTAAGCACAGATACGCAGTATTTT.

CDR3 loop: CAWSYGGIRTDTQYF. In nucleotides, the CDR3 is TGTGCCTGGAGTTATGGCGGGATCCGCACAGATACGCAGTATTTT. The chain recombines TRBV30 with TRBJ2-3, with D maybe TRBD2 (6 bases). The V end was cut by 2 bases, the J end by 1 base, with 13 bases between. Germline V gene sequence: CDR1 GTSNPN, CDR2 SVGIG (reference sequence). CDR3 length: 15 amino acids.

The chain combines TRBV28 with TRBJ2-7; D is perhaps TRBD2 (5 bases). V lost 5 bases and J lost 4, with 12 bases in between. The CDR3 contains 13 residues. Germline V gene sequence: CDR1 MDHEN, CDR2 SYDVKM. The CDR3 DNA reads as TGTGCCAGCAGTCCCGCGGGTGTTTACGAGCAGTACTTC. Translation gives CASSPAGVYEQYF.

The chain employs TRBV4-1 and TRBJ2-5; 7 bases match TRBD1. Germline CDR1 is MGHRA and CDR2 is YSYEKL. After removal of 3 bases from V and 4 bases from J, the junction contained 5 bases not matched to a gene. The CDR3 has 14 amino acids. CDR3 protein: CASSHSTGRETQYF. The CDR3 DNA follows: TGCGCCAGCAGCCATTCGACAGGGAGAGAGACCCAGTACTTC.